These 12 T cell receptor beta chains were all obtained from the same sample, sequenced in a study of blood T cell repertoires in COVID-19. Method: immunoSEQ multiplex PCR; TCRdb's copy keeps in-frame clones and lacks some. Of some 260,000 clones listed, almost 90% are singletons. What was sequenced was peripheral blood. The receptors here all came from a man older than 75 with acute or convalescent COVID-19.

The chain combines TRBV4-3 with TRBJ2-3, with D uncertain. This CDR3 has 13 residues. Between the trimmed V and J ends, which lost 1 base and 2 bases, there was a span of 4 bases. Per germline, CDR1 LGHNA and CDR2 YSLEER. The CDR3 nucleotides read TGCGCCAGCAGCCAAGTCTTCACAGATACGCAGTATTTT. This sequence encodes CASSQVFTDTQYF.

The chain combines TRBV3-1 (or the pseudogene TRBV3-2) with TRBJ2-7; TRBD2 matches 8 bases. CDR1 LGHDT and CDR2 YNNKEL come from the germline V gene (reference sequence). This CDR3 comprises 15 residues. V lost 1 base to trimming and J lost 4 bases; unmatched junction nucleotides: 6. CDR3 protein: CASSQASTGGYEQYF. For the CDR3, the DNA is TGTGCCAGCAGCCAAGCCAGCACGGGAGGGTACGAGCAGTACTTC.

The J gene is TRBJ2-1, the V gene TRBV4-2; the D gene is possibly TRBD2 (6 bases). The CDR3 sequence is 19 residues long. Between the trimmed V and J ends, which lost 4 bases and 1 base, there was a span of 23 bases. Germline V gene data show CDR1 as LGHNA and CDR2 as YNFKEQ. The CDR3 DNA is TGTGCCAGCAGCCGAACGGCCAGCGGGTCTTTAGCTTCCTACAATGAGCAGTTCTTC. Protein sequence: CASSRTASGSLASYNEQFF.

The V call is TRBV12-5, the J call TRBJ1-4, with TRBD1 matching over 10 bases. Germline loops: CDR1 LGHNT, CDR2 FRNRAP. With V trimmed by 1 base and J by 8 bases, 7 bases remained unmatched. The CDR3 is made up of 16 amino acids. DNA of the CDR3: TGTGCTAGTGGTTTGGGACCGGACAGGGGGGGGGAAAAACTGTTTTTT. Its translation: CASGLGPDRGGEKLFF.

There are a few counts of this clone. This chain connects TRBV28 to TRBJ2-3; 7 positions match TRBD2. Germline V gene sequence: CDR1 MDHEN, CDR2 SYDVKM. Trimming at V came to 3 bases and at J to 2 bases, leaving 8 bases not matched to a gene. This CDR3 is built from 16 residues. CDR3 region: CASSFPAGVSTDTQYF. The CDR3 DNA reads TGTGCCAGCAGTTTTCCGGCGGGAGTATCCACAGATACGCAGTATTTT.

V and J are TRBV13 and TRBJ2-3; TRBD1 aligns across 7 bases. V shed 6 bases, J shed 0 bases, and the junction held 9 bases outside the gene matches. The CDR3 runs to 16 residues. Germline V gives CDR1 PRHDT, CDR2 FYEKMQ (reference sequence). The CDR3 DNA follows: TGTGCCAGCAGTCAGCCCGGGACAGCTAGCACAGATACGCAGTATTTT. Translation: CASSQPGTASTDTQYF.

In DNA, the CDR3 is TGTGCCAGCAGCTTAGTTACAGTGAAGGAAAAACTGTTTTTT. Its protein product is CASSLVTVKEKLFF. The J gene is TRBJ1-4, the V gene TRBV7-2; D is ambiguous. The germline V and J ends were trimmed by 1 base and 8 bases, with 11 bases remaining between them. The germline CDR1 and CDR2 sequences are SGHTA and FQGNSA. CDR3 length: 14 amino acids.

This sequence joins TRBV7-2 and TRBJ2-1; 9 nucleotides match TRBD1. Germline V gives CDR1 SGHTA, CDR2 FQGNSA. Trimming removed 3 bases from V and 0 bases from J; junction bases left unmatched: 9. This CDR3 contains 18 residues. The CDR3: CASSLDRGGLGSYNEQFF. In DNA, the CDR3 is TGTGCCAGCAGCTTGGACAGGGGAGGTCTTGGCTCCTACAATGAGCAGTTCTTC.

V and J are TRBV5-1 and TRBJ1-1, with 8 nucleotides matching TRBD1. This CDR3 spans 17 amino acids. Germline V gene sequence: CDR1 SGHRS, CDR2 YFSETQ. Unmatched junction bases numbered 15, after V lost 3 bases and J lost 5 bases. The CDR3 protein is CASSSWTGRRSETEAFF. DNA of the CDR3: TGCGCCAGCAGCTCCTGGACAGGGCGGCGAAGTGAGACTGAAGCTTTCTTT. Together with reference TRBV5-1 and TRBJ1-1, the CDR3 gives the full variable domain: KAGVTQTPRYLIKTRGQQVTLSCSPISGHRSVSWYQQTPGQGLQFLFEYFSETQRNKGNFPGRFSGRQFSNSRSEMNVSTLELGDSALYLCASSSWTGRRSETEAFFGQGTRLTVV.

This clone was observed a single time. This sequence joins TRBV25-1 and TRBJ1-3; D is undetermined. The CDR3 has 15 residues. From germline, CDR1 is MGHDK and CDR2 SYGVNS. V was shortened by 3 bases and J by 4 bases, with 13 bases between the two germline ends. In DNA form, the CDR3 reads TGTGCCAGCAGTGAGTCAGGAGCGGGAGGAAACACCATATATTTT. This gives the protein CASSESGAGGNTIYF. Full variable domain (missing parts from reference TRBV25-1 and TRBJ1-3): EADIYQTPRYLVIGTGKKITLECSQTMGHDKMYWYQQDPGMELHLIHYSYGVNSTEKGDLSSESTVSRIRTEHFPLTLESARPSHTSQYLCASSESGAGGNTIYFGEGSWLTVV.

This chain joins TRBV2 and TRBJ2-5; TRBD1 is a possible D gene (8 bases). Germline assignment: CDR1 SNHLY and CDR2 FYNNEI. Trimming stripped 1 base from V and 7 bases from J, with 10 bases between. CDR3 length equals 13 residues. Written as DNA, the CDR3 is TGTGCCAGCAGTGAAGACAGGGGGGGGACCCAGTACTTC. It is translated as CASSEDRGGTQYF.

The rearrangement uses TRBV29-1 and TRBJ2-2, with 7 bases lining up with TRBD1. Germline values: CDR1 SQVTM, CDR2 ANQGSEA. J was trimmed by 7 bases and V by 1 base; bases with no gene match: 9. The CDR3 sequence is 15 residues long. The CDR3 here is CSVEAGRGYGGELFF. CDR3 DNA sequence: TGCAGCGTTGAAGCCGGCAGGGGGTATGGCGGGGAGCTGTTTTTT.